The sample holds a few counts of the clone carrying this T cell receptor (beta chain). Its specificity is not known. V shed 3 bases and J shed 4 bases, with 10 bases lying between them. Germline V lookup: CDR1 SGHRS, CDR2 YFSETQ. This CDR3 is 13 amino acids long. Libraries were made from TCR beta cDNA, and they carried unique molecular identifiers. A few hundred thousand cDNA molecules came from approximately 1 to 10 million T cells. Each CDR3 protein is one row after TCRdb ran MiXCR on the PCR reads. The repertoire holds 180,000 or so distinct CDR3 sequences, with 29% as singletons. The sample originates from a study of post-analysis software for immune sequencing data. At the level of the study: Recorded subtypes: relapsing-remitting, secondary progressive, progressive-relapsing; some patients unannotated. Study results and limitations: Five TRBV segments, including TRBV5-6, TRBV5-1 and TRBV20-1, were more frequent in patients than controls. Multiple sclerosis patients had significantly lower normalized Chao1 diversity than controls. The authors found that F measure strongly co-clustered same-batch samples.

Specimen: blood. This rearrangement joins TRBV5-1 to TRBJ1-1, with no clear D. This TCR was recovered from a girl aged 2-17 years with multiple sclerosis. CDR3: CASSSPPITEAFF. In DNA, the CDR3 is TGCGCCAGCAGCTCCCCGCCCATCACTGAAGCTTTCTTT.